The 10 T cell receptor beta chains below all came from one sample that was sequenced in a study of blood T cell repertoires in COVID-19. Clones were read by immunoSEQ multiplex PCR, and TCRdb kept only the in-frame ones, dropping some. The sample holds approximately 200,000 clones; approximately 90% are singletons and the top ten take about 6%. Sequenced sample: peripheral blood. The receptors were sampled from a man in his fifties or sixties who had recovered from COVID-19.

The V and J genes are TRBV20-1 and TRBJ2-7; 8 bases are shared with TRBD2. The CDR3 contains 14 residues. Germline V gene lookup returns CDR1 DFQATT and CDR2 SNEGSKA (reference sequence). Trimming at V came to 3 bases and at J to 5 bases, leaving 9 bases not matched to a gene. The CDR3 here is CSASLAGSNHEQYF. CDR3 DNA: TGCAGTGCTAGTCTAGCGGGCTCGAACCACGAGCAGTACTTC.

V gene TRBV7-9 combines with J gene TRBJ1-2, with D perhaps TRBD1 (6 bases). V was cut by 4 bases and J by 8 bases, with 14 bases left in between. Germline V lookup: CDR1 SEHNR, CDR2 FQNEAQ (reference sequence). The CDR3 is 13 residues long. This CDR3 reads CASSSDRSRGYTF. In DNA, the CDR3 is TGTGCCAGCAGCTCTGACAGGTCCCGAGGCTACACCTTC.

Points on this clone: A junction boundary mismatches the germline segment, possibly from a read error. The V gene is TRBV7-2, the J gene TRBJ2-7; 16 bases align to TRBD2. The CDR3 consists of 14 residues. Germline CDR1 is SGHTA and CDR2 is FQGNSA. DNA of the CDR3: TGTGCCAGCAGCTTGGGACTAGCGGGGGGGAAGCTTGGGTTC. Protein product: CASSLGLAGGKLGF.

The chain links TRBV27 to TRBJ2-5, with D possibly TRBD2 on 5 matching bases. Trimming took off 6 bases at V and 4 bases at J, with 15 bases between the two ends. The germline gives CDR1 MNHEY, CDR2 SMNVEV (reference sequence). CDR3 length equals 14 residues. As DNA, the CDR3 is TGTGCCAGCAGGACGCTTCGGACTTCAGAGACCCAGTACTTC. It translates to CASRTLRTSETQYF.

This clone was seen a single time. This chain links TRBV29-1 with TRBJ2-5; the match to TRBD1 covers 7 bases. The germline V gene encodes CDR1 SQVTM and CDR2 ANQGSEA. The CDR3 is 13 amino acids. The CDR3 region has the DNA TGCAGTACCCCCGGGACAGTCCAAGAGACCCAGTACTTC. This gives the protein CSTPGTVQETQYF.

This clone was observed at least ten times. The chain links TRBV27 to TRBJ2-3, with TRBD2 matching 11 bases. This CDR3 region has 15 residues. Germline V gives CDR1 MNHEY, CDR2 SMNVEV (reference sequence). Trimming at V came to 5 bases and at J to 2 bases, leaving 3 bases not matched to a gene. CDR3 coding DNA: TGTGCCAGCAGTCTAGCGGGGGGTTACACAGATACGCAGTATTTT. Translated, it gives CASSLAGGYTDTQYF.

The table lists this clone with a count of one. The chain recombines TRBV7-2 with TRBJ1-2; 7 bases are a match to TRBD1. V lost 4 bases and J lost 8; bases outside the gene matches: 10. The CDR3 sequence is 14 residues long. CDR1 and CDR2 (germline): SGHTA, FQGNSA. CDR3 coding DNA: TGTGCCAGCAGCTCGACAGGGTTCTTCCAAGGCTACACCTTC. Translated, it gives CASSSTGFFQGYTF.

This clone was detected only a few times. The chain links TRBV6-5 to TRBJ1-2; 10 nucleotides match TRBD1. The CDR3 is 14 residues long. The germline V gene encodes CDR1 MNHEY and CDR2 SVGAGI. Trimming removed 8 bases from V and 6 bases from J; junction bases left unmatched: 9. The CDR3 region has the DNA TGTGCCAGCGGGGCGACAGGGGGCGAGGATGGCTACACCTTC. This encodes CASGATGGEDGYTF.

This chain links TRBV5-1 with TRBJ2-7, with 9 bases that match TRBD1. The V segment lost 1 base and the J segment 1 base; nucleotides outside the gene matches: 3. Per germline, CDR1 SGHRS and CDR2 YFSETQ. The CDR3 sequence is 15 residues long. CDR3 sequence reads: CASSLTGGDSYEQYF. Here the CDR3 DNA reads TGCGCCAGCAGCTTGACAGGGGGCGATTCCTACGAGCAGTACTTC.

A single count supports this clone. J is TRBJ2-7 and V is TRBV7-2; D is perhaps TRBD2 (6 bases). Trimming removed 4 bases from V and 0 bases from J, with 10 bases in between. CDR3 size: 14 residues. Looked up from germline, CDR1 is SGHTA and CDR2 is FQGNSA. CDR3 amino acids: CASSYTGGSYEQYF. The CDR3 region has the DNA TGTGCCAGCAGCTACACCGGGGGCTCCTACGAGCAGTACTTC.